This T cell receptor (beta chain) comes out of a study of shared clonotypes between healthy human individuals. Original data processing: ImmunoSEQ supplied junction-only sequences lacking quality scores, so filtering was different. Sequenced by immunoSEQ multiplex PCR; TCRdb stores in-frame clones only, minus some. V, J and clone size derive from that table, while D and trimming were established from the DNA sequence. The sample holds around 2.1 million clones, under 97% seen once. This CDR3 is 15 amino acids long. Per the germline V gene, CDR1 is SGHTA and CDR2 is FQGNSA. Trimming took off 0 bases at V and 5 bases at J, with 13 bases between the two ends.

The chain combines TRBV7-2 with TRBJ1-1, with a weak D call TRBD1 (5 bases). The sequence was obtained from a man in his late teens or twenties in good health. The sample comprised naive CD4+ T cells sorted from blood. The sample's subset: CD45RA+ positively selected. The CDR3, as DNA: TGTGCCAGCAGCTTAGCGCAGGGCTGGGGAACTGAAGCTTTCTTT. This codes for CASSLAQGWGTEAFF.